This T cell receptor beta chain derives from a study of monozygotic twins with inflammatory bowel disease. On this clonotype itself: Its antigen is unknown.

The CDR3 loop spans 16 amino acids. Per the germline V gene, CDR1 is LNHDA and CDR2 is SQIVND (reference sequence). Making cDNA involved eight separate reactions per sample. TCRdb reprocessed the 5' RACE reads and keeps a single row for each CDR3 protein, giving no DNA. The sample's table shows fewer than 350,000 distinct CDR3 sequences. Unsorted whole blood yielded the total RNA, with T cells left unselected. General study results and limits: Varying immunosuppressive regimens may have increased patient repertoire variability.

This sequence joins TRBV19 and TRBJ2-1; TCRdb calls TRBD1, which cannot be checked without DNA. The source material was blood. The clonotype was recovered from a human donor with ulcerative colitis or Crohn's disease, or a healthy co-twin of an affected twin (not recorded which). CDR3 region: CASSSKTGVSRNEQFF.